The next 26 T cell receptor beta chains were all read from a single sample in a study of blood T cell repertoires in COVID-19. Assay used: immunoSEQ multiplex PCR; TCRdb lists only in-frame clones, some missing. This sample has some 150,000 clones; roughly 80% occur once, and the top ten carry approximately 2.4%. The sample was peripheral blood. These receptors were taken from a human donor with acute or convalescent COVID-19. The donor label of this sample is uncertain.

CDR3 amino acids: CASSFRQGWSTGELFF. In DNA form, the CDR3 reads TGTGCCAGCAGTTTCAGACAGGGATGGTCCACCGGGGAGCTGTTTTTT. This chain uses TRBV27 with TRBJ2-2; the match to TRBD1 covers 7 bases. The CDR3 has 16 amino acids. Germline V lookup: CDR1 MNHEY, CDR2 SMNVEV (reference sequence). V shed 3 bases and J 4 bases; nucleotides not matched to a gene: 8.

The chain joins TRBV19 to TRBJ1-5; D perhaps matches TRBD1 (5 bases). The ends were cut back, 4 bases at V and 0 bases at J, with 10 bases in the middle. Per the germline V gene, CDR1 is LNHDA and CDR2 is SQIVND (reference sequence). The CDR3 has 15 residues. CDR3 residues: CASSTRQYSNQPQHF. CDR3 nucleotides: TGTGCCAGTAGTACTCGACAGTATAGCAATCAGCCCCAGCATTTT.

This chain connects TRBV6-6 to TRBJ1-4; 9 bases align to TRBD1. The CDR3 runs to 15 residues. V shed 5 bases, J shed 6 bases, and the junction held 7 bases outside the gene matches. Germline V lookup: CDR1 MNHNY, CDR2 SVGAGI (reference sequence). Here the CDR3 DNA reads TGTGCCAGCAGTCGGACAGGGGAGAGCTATGAAAAACTGTTTTTT. The encoded protein is CASSRTGESYEKLFF.

This clone was observed a single time. The rearrangement uses TRBV5-6 and TRBJ1-5; possible D gene TRBD1, 6 bases. CDR3 length: 16 amino acids. Germline CDR1 is SGHDT and CDR2 is YYEEEE. V lost 3 bases and J lost 4, with 17 bases in between. CDR3 in DNA: TGTGCCAGCAGCTGGATTACGTCGCAGGGGAATCAGCCCCAGCATTTT. It is translated as CASSWITSQGNQPQHF.

This clone was counted a single time. J is TRBJ2-1 and V is TRBV11-3; weak D call: TRBD1 (5 bases). V was cut by 6 bases and J by 6 bases, with 15 bases left in between. CDR3 length: 14 amino acids. The germline CDR1 and CDR2 sequences are SGHNT and YENEEA. CDR3 nucleotides: TGTGCCAGCAGATTACAAGGGGCTGGCAATGAGCAGTTCTTC. This sequence encodes CASRLQGAGNEQFF.

CDR3 DNA: TGCGCCAGCAGCTTGGGCCAGGGCCCCAATTCACCCCTCCACTTT. This encodes CASSLGQGPNSPLHF. The V and J genes are TRBV5-1 and TRBJ1-6; the D gene is possibly TRBD1 (5 bases). Germline V gene lookup returns CDR1 SGHRS and CDR2 YFSETQ. The CDR3 runs to 15 residues. V lost 0 bases and J lost 7, with 11 bases in between.

The chain is built from TRBV2 and TRBJ2-1, with 7 bases that match TRBD2. This CDR3 spans 15 amino acids. V lost 3 bases to trimming and J lost 0 bases; unmatched junction nucleotides: 2. Germline CDR1 and CDR2: SNHLY and FYNNEI. CDR3 in DNA: TGTGCCAGCAGTGACGGGACTACCTCCTACAATGAGCAGTTCTTC. This sequence encodes CASSDGTTSYNEQFF. The entire variable domain, with the rest obtained from reference TRBV2 and TRBJ2-1, is as follows: EPEVTQTPSHQVTQMGQEVILRCVPISNHLYFYWYRQILGQKVEFLVSFYNNEISEKSEIFDDQFSVERPDGSNFTLKIRSTKLEDSAMYFCASSDGTTSYNEQFFGPGTRLTVL.

V gene TRBV7-6 combines with J gene TRBJ2-5; 7 bases fit TRBD1. Germline V lookup: CDR1 SGHVS, CDR2 FNYEAQ. V dropped 1 base and J dropped 2; count of bases not matched to a gene: 7. The CDR3 spans 16 residues. CDR3 DNA sequence: TGTGCCAGCAGCTTAGGAGCGCCAGGGGGACAAGAGACCCAGTACTTC. This encodes CASSLGAPGGQETQYF.

The gene calls are TRBV10-3 and TRBJ2-4, with a possible D match to TRBD2 (5 bases). The germline V and J ends were trimmed by 8 bases and 1 base, with 15 bases remaining between them. CDR1 and CDR2 from the germline V gene are ENHRY and SYGVKD. The CDR3 runs to 15 residues. Here the CDR3 DNA reads TGTGCCATCGCGGGCCTTAACGGGGCCAAAAACATTCAGTACTTC. Its protein is CAIAGLNGAKNIQYF.

The chain recombines TRBV5-1 with TRBJ1-1, with TRBD1 as a possible D gene (6 bases). The ends were cut back, 5 bases at V and 1 base at J, with 12 bases in the middle. This CDR3 spans 14 amino acids. Germline loops: CDR1 SGHRS, CDR2 YFSETQ. CDR3 protein: CASSDPTGNTEAFF. For the CDR3, the DNA is TGCGCCAGCAGTGACCCGACAGGGAACACTGAAGCTTTCTTT.

The J gene is TRBJ2-2, the V gene TRBV19; D may be TRBD2 (6 bases). This CDR3 has 14 residues. V was cut by 4 bases and J by 7 bases, with 13 bases left in between. Germline V gives CDR1 LNHDA, CDR2 SQIVND (reference sequence). The CDR3 here is CASSTSRAGGELFF. CDR3 bases: TGTGCCAGTAGTACCTCCCGAGCGGGCGGGGAGCTGTTTTTT. The variable domain in full, completed from reference TRBV19 and TRBJ2-2, reads DGGITQSPKYLFRKEGQNVTLSCEQNLNHDAMYWYRQDPGQGLRLIYYSQIVNDFQKGDIAEGYSVSREKKESFPLTVTSAQKNPTAFYLCASSTSRAGGELFFGEGSRLTVL.

The chain combines TRBV7-3 with TRBJ2-7; 7 bases are shared with TRBD1. The length of the CDR3 is 15 residues. Germline CDR1 and CDR2: SGHTA and FQGTGA. With 5 bases clipped from V and 3 bases from J, the junction kept 10 bases outside the gene matches. The CDR3 loop is CASSLRQGGSYEQYF. In DNA, the CDR3 is TGTGCCAGCAGCCTTAGACAGGGTGGGAGCTACGAGCAGTACTTC.

The chain combines TRBV5-1 with TRBJ2-1, with TRBD2 as a possible D gene (6 bases). Trimming pared 0 bases from V and 5 bases from J, leaving 12 bases between. Germline-derived CDR1 and CDR2 are SGHRS and YFSETQ. CDR3 size: 15 residues. The CDR3: CASSLGDWANNEQFF. CDR3 DNA: TGCGCCAGCAGCTTGGGGGACTGGGCCAACAATGAGCAGTTCTTC.

This sequence joins TRBV11-1 and TRBJ2-5; the D gene is possibly TRBD2 (6 bases). In germline, CDR1 is SGHAT, CDR2 FQDESV (reference sequence). This CDR3 has 15 residues. Trimming shortened V by 6 bases and J by 1 base, and 15 bases separated the two germline ends. CDR3 coding DNA: TGTGCCAGCAGGACCTTGGGGGGATCCCAAGAGACCCAGTACTTC. It codes for CASRTLGGSQETQYF.

The chain links TRBV5-1 to TRBJ1-1; the D is unclear. Trimming took 2 bases from V and 2 from J, leaving 10 bases between them. Germline lookup yields CDR1 SGHRS and CDR2 YFSETQ. The CDR3 runs 14 residues. CDR3 sequence: CASSLDGFNTEAFF. Here the CDR3 DNA reads TGCGCCAGCAGCTTAGACGGGTTTAACACTGAAGCTTTCTTT.

The chain couples TRBV2 to TRBJ2-7; no firm D call. The germline V gene has CDR1 SNHLY and CDR2 FYNNEI. The CDR3 totals 11 residues. The ends were cut back, 3 bases at V and 3 bases at J, with 3 bases in the middle. The chain's CDR3 is CASSEYYEQYF. CDR3 in DNA: TGTGCCAGCAGTGAGTACTACGAGCAGTACTTC.

V and J are TRBV5-4 and TRBJ2-7; D is ambiguous. The V end was cut by 3 bases, the J end by 0 bases, with 10 bases between. This CDR3 is built from 14 residues. Looked up from germline, CDR1 is SGHNT and CDR2 is YYREEE (reference sequence). The CDR3 region is CASSSQAPSYEQYF. The DNA for the CDR3 is TGTGCCAGCAGCTCCCAGGCCCCCTCCTACGAGCAGTACTTC. The entire variable domain, with the rest obtained from reference TRBV5-4 and TRBJ2-7, is as follows: ETGVTQSPTHLIKTRGQQVTLRCSSQSGHNTVSWYQQALGQGPQFIFQYYREEENGRGNFPPRFSGLQFPNYSSELNVNALELDDSALYLCASSSQAPSYEQYFGPGTRLTVT.

V gene TRBV6-2 or TRBV6-3 combines with J gene TRBJ2-5; possibly TRBD1 for D (5 bases). Per germline, CDR1 MNHEY and CDR2 SVGEGT. This CDR3 comprises 15 residues. V was shortened by 6 bases and J by 4 bases, with 18 bases between the two germline ends. The CDR3 nucleotides read TGTGCCAGCAGCCTTCCAGGGCGCCCTGGAGAGACCCAGTACTTC. This encodes CASSLPGRPGETQYF.

The V call is TRBV6-5, the J call TRBJ2-5; tentative D call: TRBD1 (7 bases). V was trimmed by 0 bases and J by 4 bases, leaving 12 bases between them. Per germline, CDR1 MNHEY and CDR2 SVGAGI. This CDR3 contains 15 residues. This chain's CDR3 is CASSYSTQGGETQYF. The CDR3 coding sequence is TGTGCCAGCAGTTACTCGACGCAGGGGGGAGAGACCCAGTACTTC.

The chain recombines TRBV5-1 with TRBJ1-1, with 7 positions matching TRBD1. This CDR3 region has 15 residues. CDR1 and CDR2 (germline): SGHRS, YFSETQ. After removal of 0 bases from V and 2 bases from J, the junction contained 4 bases not matched to a gene. CDR3 nucleotide sequence: TGCGCCAGCAGCTTGGAGGGGACAGCCAACACTGAAGCTTTCTTT. Translating gives CASSLEGTANTEAFF.

V gene TRBV5-4 combines with J gene TRBJ2-7; D gene ambiguous. Germline CDR1 reads SGHNT; CDR2 reads YYREEE (reference sequence). CDR3 length: 14 amino acids. Between the trimmed V and J ends, which lost 4 bases and 2 bases, there was a span of 13 bases. In nucleotides, the CDR3 is TGTGCCAGCAGCCCCGGTCTCTCGACCTACGAGCAGTACTTC. It specifies CASSPGLSTYEQYF.

The chain employs TRBV19 and TRBJ1-5, with TRBD1 matching over 7 bases. CDR3 length: 14 amino acids. The J segment lost 7 bases and the V segment lost 3 bases, leaving 6 bases of the junction unmatched. Germline V gene lookup returns CDR1 LNHDA and CDR2 SQIVND (reference sequence). The CDR3 is CASSIYRGGQPQHF. DNA of the CDR3: TGTGCCAGTAGTATTTACAGGGGAGGCCAGCCCCAGCATTTT.

This rearrangement joins TRBV6-5 to TRBJ2-5, with 12 bases identical to TRBD2. CDR1 and CDR2 (germline): MNHEY, SVGAGI. After removal of 4 bases from V and 4 bases from J, the junction contained 4 bases not matched to a gene. This CDR3 is 15 amino acids long. The CDR3: CASSFVTSGRETQYF. The CDR3 nucleotides are TGTGCCAGCAGTTTCGTGACTAGCGGGAGAGAGACCCAGTACTTC.

This clone is a singleton in its sample. This rearrangement joins TRBV30 to TRBJ1-1, with D tentatively TRBD1 (5 bases). This CDR3 contains 13 residues. Trimming took off 1 base at V and 8 bases at J, with 14 bases between the two ends. Germline V gene sequence: CDR1 GTSNPN, CDR2 SVGIG (reference sequence). CDR3 nucleotides: TGTGCCTGGAGTGGCCGGGCAGGGCGGGAAGCTTTCTTT. Encoded protein: CAWSGRAGREAFF.

The genes are TRBV6-6 and TRBJ2-5, with D perhaps TRBD2 (6 bases). Germline V CDR1 and CDR2: MNHNY, SVGAGI (reference sequence). Trimming stripped 11 bases from V and 2 bases from J, with 12 bases between. CDR3 length equals 12 residues. The CDR3 protein is CACRTNQETQYF. The DNA of the CDR3 is TGTGCCTGCCGGACTAATCAAGAGACCCAGTACTTC.

This chain uses TRBV3-1 (or the pseudogene TRBV3-2) with TRBJ2-2; 11 nucleotides line up with TRBD2. The V gene end was trimmed by 1 base and the J gene end by 5 bases; junction bases not matched to a gene: 3. This CDR3 has 16 residues. Germline V CDR1 and CDR2: LGHDT, YNNKEL (reference sequence). CDR3 amino acids: CASSQGASGRTGELFF. CDR3 nucleotides: TGTGCCAGCAGCCAAGGGGCTAGCGGGAGGACCGGGGAGCTGTTTTTT.